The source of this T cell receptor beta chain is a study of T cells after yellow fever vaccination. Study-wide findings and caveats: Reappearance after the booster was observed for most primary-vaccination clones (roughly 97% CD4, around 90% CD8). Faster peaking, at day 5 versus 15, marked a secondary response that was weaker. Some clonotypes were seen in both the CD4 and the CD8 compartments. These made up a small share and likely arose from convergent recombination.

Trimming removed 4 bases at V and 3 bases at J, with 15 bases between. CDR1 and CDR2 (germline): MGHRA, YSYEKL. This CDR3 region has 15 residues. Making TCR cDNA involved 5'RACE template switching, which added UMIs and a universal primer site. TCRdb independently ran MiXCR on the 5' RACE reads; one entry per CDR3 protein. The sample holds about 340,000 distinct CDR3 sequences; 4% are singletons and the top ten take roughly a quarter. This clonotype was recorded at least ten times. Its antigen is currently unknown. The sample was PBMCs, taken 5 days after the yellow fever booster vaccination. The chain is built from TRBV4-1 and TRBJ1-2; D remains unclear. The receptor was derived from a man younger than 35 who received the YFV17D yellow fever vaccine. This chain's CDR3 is CASSRTSEGDYGYTF. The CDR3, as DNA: TGCGCCAGCAGCCGCACATCGGAAGGAGACTATGGCTACACCTTC.